This TCR beta chain was recovered during a study of T cell responses to AZD1222 COVID-19 vaccine. Repertoires were generated with immunoSEQ multiplex PCR, while TCRdb's copy carries only in-frame clones and drops some. The sample shows more than 150,000 clones, 94% of them seen only once. Trimming took 6 bases from V and 0 from J, leaving 17 bases between them. There are 16 residues in the CDR3. CDR1 and CDR2 (germline): SGHDT, YYEEEE. For this clone: The antigen is not known.

General observations from the study: Possibly, clonal diversity was underestimated; donors were largely white British and included more females. Spike was spanned by vaccine-associated CD4 TCRs, with dominance at 160-218 and 743-854.

It was second doses at about 4 or about 12 weeks that were pooled. This sequence originates from an adult who received the AZD1222 COVID-19 vaccine. This material consisted of peripheral blood, taken 28 days after the second AZD1222 dose. The chain links TRBV5-6 to TRBJ2-3; possible D gene TRBD2, 7 bases. The CDR3 loop is CASKGGQFSSTDTQYF. CDR3 nucleotide sequence: TGTGCCAGCAAGGGGGGGCAGTTTTCTAGCACAGATACGCAGTATTTT.